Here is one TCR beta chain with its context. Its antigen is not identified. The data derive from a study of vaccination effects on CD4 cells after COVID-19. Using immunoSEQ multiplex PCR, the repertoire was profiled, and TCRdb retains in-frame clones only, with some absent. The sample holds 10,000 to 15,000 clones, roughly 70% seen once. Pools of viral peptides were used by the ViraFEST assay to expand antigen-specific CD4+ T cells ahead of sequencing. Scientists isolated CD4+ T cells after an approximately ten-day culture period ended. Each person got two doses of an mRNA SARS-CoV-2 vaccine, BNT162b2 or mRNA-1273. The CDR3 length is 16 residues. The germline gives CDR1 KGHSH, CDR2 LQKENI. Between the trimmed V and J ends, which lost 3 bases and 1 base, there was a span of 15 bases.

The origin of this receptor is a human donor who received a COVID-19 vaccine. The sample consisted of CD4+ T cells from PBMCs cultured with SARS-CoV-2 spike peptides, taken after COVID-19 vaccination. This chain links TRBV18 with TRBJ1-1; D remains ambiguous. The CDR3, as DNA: TGTGCCAGCTCACCCCGGATGAAGGATCCGAACACTGAAGCTTTCTTT. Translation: CASSPRMKDPNTEAFF.